The next 13 T cell receptor beta chains were all read from a single sample in a study of OX40 agonist ivuxolimab in advanced cancers. The protocol was immunoSEQ multiplex PCR, while the TCRdb copy is restricted to in-frame clones and leaves out a portion. The table lists about 80,000 clones, 85% to 90% of them singletons. Specimen: CD4+ or CD8+ T cells sorted from blood, collected in a trial of the OX40 agonist ivuxolimab. The receptors here all came from an adult with an advanced solid tumor such as melanoma, head and neck, liver or kidney cancer.

Comment on this clone: Other DNA sequences in the sample encode the same CDR3. The chain employs TRBV7-8 and TRBJ2-7; D is uncertain. The CDR3 is 14 amino acids. The V and J ends lost 1 base and 3 bases respectively, with 10 bases between them. In germline, CDR1 is SGHVS, CDR2 FQNEAQ. The CDR3, as DNA: TGTGCCAGCAGCTTAGGTTTAGCAAGCTACGAGCAGTACTTC. Its translation: CASSLGLASYEQYF. The whole variable domain, filled in from reference TRBV7-8 and TRBJ2-7, reads GAGVSQSPRYKVAKRGQDVALRCDPISGHVSLFWYQQALGQGPEFLTYFQNEAQLDKSGLPSDRFFAERPEGSVSTLKIQRTQQEDSAVYLCASSLGLASYEQYFGPGTRLTVT.

V gene TRBV27 combines with J gene TRBJ2-5; perhaps TRBD1 as D (7 bases). TRBJ2-7 matches the DNA end more closely, so the J call is doubtful. CDR1 is MNHEY, CDR2 SMNVEV, per germline (reference sequence). The CDR3 is made up of 15 amino acids. DNA of the CDR3: TGTGCCAGCAGTCCCCCGACAGGGAGGACCTACGAGCAGTACTTC. Translated: CASSPPTGRTYEQYF.

The gene calls are TRBV19 and TRBJ1-1; D uncertain. Per germline, CDR1 LNHDA and CDR2 SQIVND (reference sequence). V was pared by 3 bases and J by 1 base, with 9 bases between. The CDR3 extends over 14 amino acids. The chain's CDR3 is CASSMGRRNTEAFF. Here the CDR3 DNA reads TGTGCCAGTAGTATGGGGAGGCGGAACACTGAAGCTTTCTTT.

The chain uses TRBV10-3 and TRBJ2-7; D is possibly TRBD2 (7 bases). Per germline, CDR1 ENHRY and CDR2 SYGVKD. Trimming took off 6 bases at V and 4 bases at J, with 19 bases between the two ends. The CDR3 covers 15 residues. Written as DNA, the CDR3 is TGTGCCATCAGGGGAGGGGCAGGGGCTCGTTACGAGCAGTACTTC. The encoded protein is CAIRGGAGARYEQYF.

This clone was detected once. The chain employs TRBV6-5 and TRBJ1-1; tentatively, D is TRBD1 (6 bases). The CDR3 loop spans 13 amino acids. Germline loops: CDR1 MNHEY, CDR2 SVGAGI. Trimming left V 7 bases short and J 9 bases short, with 18 bases between. CDR3 region: CASIIQGSGKAFF. The CDR3 DNA sequence: TGTGCCAGCATTATACAGGGCTCTGGGAAAGCTTTCTTT.

The chain carries TRBV28 and TRBJ1-1, with D possibly matching TRBD1 (5 bases). Germline V CDR1 and CDR2: MDHEN, SYDVKM. V was trimmed by 3 bases and J by 7 bases, leaving 12 bases between them. CDR3 size: 13 residues. The CDR3 sequence is CASSLRADSEAFF. CDR3 sequence (DNA): TGTGCCAGCAGTTTGAGGGCCGACAGTGAAGCTTTCTTT.

The chain recombines TRBV7-8 with TRBJ2-3, with TRBD2 matching over 12 bases. This CDR3 contains 14 residues. V lost 4 bases to trimming and J lost 4 bases; unmatched junction nucleotides: 0. Germline values: CDR1 SGHVS, CDR2 FQNEAQ. The CDR3 here is CASSSSGRADTQYF. As DNA, the CDR3 is TGTGCCAGCAGCTCTAGCGGGAGGGCAGATACGCAGTATTTT.

The genes are TRBV28 and TRBJ1-1, with D possibly being TRBD1 (6 bases). This CDR3 has 14 amino acids. V was clipped by 3 bases and J by 5 bases, with 13 bases between them. CDR1 is MDHEN, CDR2 SYDVKM, per germline. CDR3 protein: CASSFGGARTEAFF. In nucleotides, the CDR3 is TGTGCCAGCAGTTTTGGGGGCGCTAGGACTGAAGCTTTCTTT.

V usage is TRBV28 and J usage is TRBJ1-1, with a possible D match to TRBD1 (5 bases). CDR1 and CDR2 from the germline V gene are MDHEN and SYDVKM. The CDR3 runs to 13 residues. CDR3 sequence: CALVRVRNTEAFF. CDR3 bases: TGTGCACTTGTCAGGGTCCGGAACACTGAAGCTTTCTTT. The whole variable domain, remainder taken from reference TRBV28 and TRBJ1-1, is DVKVTQSSRYLVKRTGEKVFLECVQDMDHENMFWYRQDPGLGLRLIYFSYDVKMKEKGDIPEGYSVSREKKERFSLILESASTNQTSMYLCALVRVRNTEAFFGQGTRLTVV.

This clone has only a few counts. CDR3 coding DNA: TGTGCCAGTAGTATAGTCTGGTCCTTGAACACTGAAGCTTTCTTT. It yields the protein CASSIVWSLNTEAFF. This chain connects TRBV19 to TRBJ1-1; no firm D call. The CDR3 spans 15 residues. Germline V gives CDR1 LNHDA, CDR2 SQIVND (reference sequence). Trimming cost V 1 base and J 0 bases, with 9 bases left between them.

The chain combines TRBV5-4 with TRBJ1-2, with TRBD1 matching 9 bases. V lost 2 bases, J lost 9 bases, and 11 bases stayed unmatched. CDR1 is SGHNT, CDR2 YYREEE, per germline (reference sequence). The CDR3 sequence is 15 residues long. CDR3 nucleotide sequence: TGTGCCAGCAGCTTCGGGACAGGGTCCGACGTTAGCTACACCTTC. Its protein is CASSFGTGSDVSYTF.

The chain has TRBV11-1 and TRBJ2-7; TRBD1 aligns across 9 bases. Germline V lookup: CDR1 SGHAT, CDR2 FQDESV (reference sequence). J lost 0 bases, V lost 4 bases, and 13 bases had no gene match. The CDR3 is 18 amino acids. The CDR3 here is CASSWGQGSTPYSYEQYF. DNA for the CDR3: TGTGCCAGCAGCTGGGGACAGGGATCTACTCCGTACTCCTACGAGCAGTACTTC.

V and J are TRBV10-3 and TRBJ1-1; D remains unclear. The CDR3 is made up of 15 amino acids. V was trimmed by 6 bases and J by 1 base, leaving 15 bases between them. Germline assignment: CDR1 ENHRY and CDR2 SYGVKD. CDR3 protein: CAIRKTFGSNTEAFF. The CDR3 DNA is TGTGCCATCAGGAAAACATTCGGTTCGAACACTGAAGCTTTCTTT.